Listed here are 4 T cell receptor beta chains from one sample, sequenced in a study of T cells in Graves' hyperthyroidism and ophthalmopathy. Amplification of TCR beta CDR3 regions used RNA as the template. TCR CDR3 underwent first-round RT-PCR with the HTBI primer set. TCRdb itself ran the multiplex PCR reads through MiXCR, one entry per CDR3 protein. This table has about 560,000 distinct CDR3 sequences, roughly 17% appearing once. The sample taken for sequencing was blood. Receptors were obtained from a woman between 18 and 29 years old with Graves' hyperthyroidism.

This clonotype was found many times. The rearrangement joins TRBV3-1 to TRBJ1-1; D not certain. Trimming pared 3 bases from V and 1 base from J, leaving 9 bases between. CDR1 LGHDT and CDR2 YNNKEL come from the germline V gene (reference sequence). The CDR3 is 14 amino acids. The CDR3 is CASSHHGRNTEAFF. CDR3 nucleotides: TGTGCCAGCAGCCATCATGGGAGGAACACTGAAGCTTTCTTT.

The chain links TRBV20-1 to TRBJ1-1, with 7 bases that match TRBD1. The junction had 10 bases not matched to a gene; V was cut back by 6 bases and J by 6 bases. The CDR3 length is 13 residues. The germline gives CDR1 DFQATT, CDR2 SNEGSKA (reference sequence). The CDR3 reads CSAADRFGAEAFF. CDR3 DNA: TGCAGTGCCGCGGACAGGTTCGGGGCTGAAGCTTTCTTT.

This clonotype was observed a handful of times. V and J are TRBV5-8 and TRBJ1-1; 8 positions match TRBD1. The J segment lost 4 bases and the V segment lost 0 bases, leaving 5 bases of the junction unmatched. CDR1 is SGHTS and CDR2 is YDEGEE in the germline V gene. The length of the CDR3 is 15 residues. DNA for the CDR3: TGTGCCAGCAGCTTGGATGCAGGGGGCCTCACTGAAGCTTTCTTT. Amino acid sequence: CASSLDAGGLTEAFF.

This clonotype was seen ten or more times. The rearrangement uses TRBV12-3 or TRBV12-4 and TRBJ2-5; D gene ambiguous. V was trimmed by 5 bases and J by 5 bases, leaving 12 bases between them. The CDR3 has 13 amino acids. The CDR3 sequence: CASSPLGPETQYF. The CDR3 nucleotides are TGTGCCAGCAGTCCTCTGGGCCCCGAGACCCAGTACTTC.